What follows is one TCR beta chain and its context. Its antigen is unknown. It was with 60 Vbeta and 13 Jbeta primers that the PCR ran. The data were produced by immunoSEQ multiplex PCR, yet TCRdb's version contains in-frame clones alone and is incomplete. This table holds around 200,000 clones, 65% to 80% found once. The sample belongs to a study of cytomegalovirus exposure and HLA in healthy donors. Study-wide background: Earlier findings included approximately 120 million unique TCR beta sequences obtained from 150 million to 200 million T cells. Study-level results: Researchers had no immune exposure information except CMV serostatus available. As was reported, the classifier diagnosed cytomegalovirus status with high specificity and sensitivity. Associated with HLA alleles at 0.05 false discovery rate in a later analysis were 16,951 TCR beta sequences.

Material for sequencing was PBMCs. This clonotype originated in a girl aged 2-10 years in good health and CMV-seronegative.

The chain's CDR3 is CASSLEIVMNTEAFF. The CDR3, as DNA: TGTGCCAGCAGCTTAGAAATAGTAATGAACACTGAAGCTTTCTTT. The gene calls are TRBV7-9 and TRBJ1-1; D is ambiguous. V gave up 1 base and J gave up 0 bases, with 9 bases separating them. This CDR3 has 15 amino acids. Germline V CDR1 and CDR2: SEHNR, FQNEAQ (reference sequence).